This TCR beta chain was found in a study of cytomegalovirus exposure and HLA in healthy donors. V was clipped by 5 bases and J by 0 bases, with 9 bases between them. CDR1 is SGHRS and CDR2 is YFSETQ in the germline V gene. This CDR3 contains 15 residues. With 60 Vbeta and 13 Jbeta primers, the PCR was carried out. TCRdb's copy holds only in-frame clones and misses some; the assay was immunoSEQ multiplex PCR. Of approximately 40,000 clones listed, 55% to 75% are singletons. This receptor was obtained from a middle-aged man in good health and CMV-seropositive. The rearrangement links TRBV5-1 to TRBJ2-6; perhaps TRBD2 as D (6 bases). Sequences were obtained from PBMCs. The DNA for the CDR3 is TGCGCCAGCAGACGGGAGAACTCTGGGGCCAACGTCCTGACTTTC. Residues: CASRRENSGANVLTF.